Below, one T cell receptor beta chain is given with its context. Its antigen target is currently unknown. No quality values exist for individual bases; no much larger clone is one base distant. TCRbeta CDR3 regions were amplified from genomic DNA using the immunoSEQ Assay, a bias-controlled multiplex PCR. On the authors' methods: The number of nucleated cells in each sample was estimated from the amplification of reference gene primers within the assay. To quantify the absolute abundance of each unique TCRbeta CDR3 rearrangement, sequence reads were collapsed and filtered. For each sample, productive Simpson clonality was calculated as the square root of Simpson's diversity index over productive rearrangements. What TCRdb holds here is the immuneACCESS table cut down to in-frame rearrangements. Part of the clones is not present; checked against another copy, under half of the missing clones reflect an unresolved V gene, and the others are unexplained. The D gene and trimming were derived from the DNA, and the V and J assignments and clone size from that table. The sample has under 45,000 clones on record, 70% to 90% of them singletons. Clones ranked in the top ten supply 4.3% of the sample.

The collaborating institutions used their own protocols to collect whole blood in K2EDTA tubes. For TCRbeta analysis, collaborator samples were shipped as frozen whole blood, as isolated PBMCs, or as DNA extracted from either sample type. CDR1 and CDR2 (GTSNPN, SVGIG) derive from the germline V gene (reference sequence). The V end loses 0 bases and the J end loses 10 bases, and a stretch of 16 bases separates them. From cysteine to phenylalanine, the CDR3 is 15 amino acids long. Of the read, only the CDR3 DNA is kept; its 45 bases are in frame from base 1. These data originate in a study of blood T cell repertoires in COVID-19 (dated by TCRdb to 2020 to 2022). At the level of the whole study: Samples covering the acute and convalescent phases of COVID-19 were provided by collaborators in the United States, Italy and Spain. The dataset comprised deeply sampled blood TCRbeta repertoires from subjects exposed to, actively infected with, or recovered from COVID-19. Nearly every sample came with metadata listing a de-identified subject ID, COVID-19 status, age in years and sex. The samples were drawn from two sources: the first 160 participants of the ongoing ImmuneRACE study, and 1,200 or so subjects contributed by 6 global collaborators. The repertoires were made available in a free public database intended to serve as a resource for research on the immune response to SARS-CoV-2. Where available, HLA class I and class II types were obtained from metadata supplied by the sample provider rather than from assay-based typing. The prospective study material was composed of cDNA or gDNA derived from T cells, B-cell-depleted T cells, or PBMCs.

On the study overall, not on this receptor specifically: The amount of clinical and demographic metadata varied by source and participant and was provided uncurated.

This clonotype was obtained from a man in his sixties with acute or convalescent COVID-19. Rearrangement joined TRBV30 to TRBJ1-6; the D region possibly corresponds to TRBD1 (6 bases align). The sample was peripheral blood. The DNA reads TGTGCCTGGAGTGTACTTGGGGGGGCTGGATCACCCCTCCACTTT. The encoded protein is CAWSVLGGAGSPLHF.